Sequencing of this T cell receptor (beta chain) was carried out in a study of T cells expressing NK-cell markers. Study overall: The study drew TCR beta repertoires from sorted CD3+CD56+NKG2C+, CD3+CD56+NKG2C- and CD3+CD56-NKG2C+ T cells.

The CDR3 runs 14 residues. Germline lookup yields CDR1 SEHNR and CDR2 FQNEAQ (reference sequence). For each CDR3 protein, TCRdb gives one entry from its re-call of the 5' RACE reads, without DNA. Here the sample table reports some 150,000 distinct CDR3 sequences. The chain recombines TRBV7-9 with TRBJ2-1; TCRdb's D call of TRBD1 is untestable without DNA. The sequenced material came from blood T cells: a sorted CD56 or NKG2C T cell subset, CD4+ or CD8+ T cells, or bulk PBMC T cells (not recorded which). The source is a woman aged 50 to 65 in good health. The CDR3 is CASSLAPGYNEQFF.